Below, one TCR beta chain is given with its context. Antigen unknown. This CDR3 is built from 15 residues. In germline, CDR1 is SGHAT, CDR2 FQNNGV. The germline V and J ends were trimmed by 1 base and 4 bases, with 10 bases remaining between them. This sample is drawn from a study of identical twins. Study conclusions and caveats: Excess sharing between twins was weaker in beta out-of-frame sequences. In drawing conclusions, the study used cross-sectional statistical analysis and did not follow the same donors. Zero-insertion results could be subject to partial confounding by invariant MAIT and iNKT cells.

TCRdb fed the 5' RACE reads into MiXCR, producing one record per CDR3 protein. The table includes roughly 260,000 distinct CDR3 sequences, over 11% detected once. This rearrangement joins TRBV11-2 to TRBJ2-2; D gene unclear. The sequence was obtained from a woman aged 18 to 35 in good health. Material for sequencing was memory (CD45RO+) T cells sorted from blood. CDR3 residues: CASSLGRTSTGELFF. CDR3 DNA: TGTGCCAGCAGCTTAGGCCGGACGAGCACCGGGGAGCTGTTTTTT.